Listed below are T cell receptor beta chains from one sample, sequenced in a study of CD8 T cells in Susac syndrome. TCRdb re-called the immunoSEQ multiplex PCR reads through MiXCR, storing one row per CDR3 protein. In the table there are 90,000 to 150,000 distinct CDR3 sequences, approximately 90% of which are singletons. The sequencing sample was made of CD8+ T cells from PBMCs. These receptors came from a human donor in good health. Each CDR3 is given with its conserved first and last residue. Each record gives: J gene, D gene, clone size, V gene, CDR3 protein, CDR3 DNA. A D gene is named only where the DNA matches it firmly. Clone sizes are given selectively: once, few, many, or a class where the clone is expanded.

TRBJ1-1 | . | . | TRBV6-2/TRBV6-3 | CASSNSAGRNTEAFF | TGTGCCAGCAGCAATTCTGCGGGTCGGAACACTGAAGCTTTCTTT
TRBJ2-3 | . | . | TRBV12-3/TRBV12-4 | CASSLAATTDTQYF | TGTGCCAGCAGTTTAGCGGCTACCACAGATACGCAGTATTTT
TRBJ2-3 | . | . | TRBV12-3/TRBV12-4 | CASRRTITDTQYF | TGTGCCAGCAGACGAACTATCACAGATACGCAGTATTTT
TRBJ2-5 | TRBD2 | . | TRBV7-2 | CASSLVPPASGRPQYF | TGTGCCAGCAGCTTAGTCCCCCCGGCTAGCGGGAGGCCCCAGTACTTC
TRBJ1-2 | . | once | TRBV7-9 | CASSPDPLYGYTF | TGTGCCAGCAGCCCGGACCCACTCTATGGCTACACCTTC
TRBJ2-7 | . | once | TRBV27 | CASWDGPYEQYF | TGTGCCAGCTGGGACGGCCCCTACGAGCAGTACTTC
TRBJ1-1 | . | . | TRBV18 | CASSPQGPSQWTEAFF | TGTGCCAGCTCACCACAGGGACCTTCCCAATGGACTGAAGCTTTCTTT
TRBJ2-2 | TRBD1 | once | TRBV11-2 | CASSLVLGTGTVAGELFF | TGTGCCAGCAGCTTAGTCCTCGGAACCGGGACAGTCGCCGGGGAGCTGTTTTTT
TRBJ2-2 | . | . | TRBV30 | CAWNGFVGQPTNTGELFF | TGTGCCTGGAATGGATTCGTGGGGCAGCCCACGAACACCGGGGAGCTGTTTTTT
TRBJ1-1 | . | . | TRBV14 | CASSQVLGANTEAFF | TGTGCCAGCAGCCAGGTACTGGGGGCGAACACTGAAGCTTTCTTT
TRBJ2-1 | TRBD1 | . | TRBV19 | CASSTGGFSYNEQFF | TGTGCCAGTAGTACAGGGGGCTTCTCCTACAATGAGCAGTTCTTC
TRBJ2-1 | TRBD2 | once | TRBV9 | CASSDDSGGKYNEQFF | TGTGCCAGCAGCGATGATAGCGGGGGAAAATACAATGAGCAGTTCTTC
TRBJ1-1 | . | once | TRBV5-1 | CASSLAVSQGGAFF | TGCGCCAGCAGCTTGGCGGTTTCGCAGGGAGGAGCTTTCTTT
TRBJ1-2 | . | . | TRBV6-2/TRBV6-3 | CASSFSHPGDYNYGYTF | TGTGCCAGCAGTTTCAGTCATCCGGGAGATTACAACTATGGCTACACCTTC
TRBJ2-7 | TRBD1 | . | TRBV20-1 | CSAPRTGYEQYF | TGCAGTGCTCCCCGGACAGGGTACGAGCAGTACTTC
TRBJ2-7 | TRBD1 | once | TRBV20-1 | CSAFPRTGVDYEQYF | TGCAGTGCTTTCCCGAGGACAGGGGTTGACTACGAGCAGTACTTC
TRBJ2-1 | TRBD2 | . | TRBV12-3/TRBV12-4 | CASSLFGGSSYNEQFF | TGTGCCAGCAGTTTATTCGGGGGGAGCTCCTACAATGAGCAGTTCTTC
TRBJ2-4 | . | . | TRBV20-1 | CSARDLALAKNIQYF | TGCAGTGCTAGAGATCTAGCTCTAGCCAAAAACATTCAGTACTTC
TRBJ2-3 | TRBD2 | . | TRBV19 | CASSIRGTSGATDTQYF | TGTGCCAGTAGTATAAGGGGGACTAGCGGAGCCACAGATACGCAGTATTTT
TRBJ1-2 | TRBD1 | once | TRBV20-1 | CSARESGTGGSYGYTF | TGCAGTGCTAGAGAGTCGGGGACAGGGGGCTCCTATGGCTACACCTTC
TRBJ1-2 | . | . | TRBV2 | CASARDTTYGYTF | TGTGCCAGCGCCCGGGATACTACCTATGGCTACACCTTC
TRBJ2-2 | . | . | TRBV18 | CASSLGQTNTGELFF | TGTGCCAGCTCACTCGGACAGACGAACACCGGGGAGCTGTTTTTT
TRBJ2-7 | TRBD2 | once | TRBV12-3/TRBV12-4 | CASSTGLAALEYF | TGTGCCAGCAGTACCGGACTAGCGGCCCTGGAGTACTTC
TRBJ1-5 | . | . | TRBV7-2 | CASRGGDRQPQHF | TGTGCCAGCAGGGGGGGTGATCGGCAGCCCCAGCATTTT
TRBJ2-7 | . | . | TRBV19 | CASRGTGVYEQYF | TGTGCCAGTCGTGGGACTGGAGTCTACGAGCAGTACTTC
TRBJ1-1 | TRBD1 | . | TRBV20-1 | CSERDRQPNTEAFF | TGCAGTGAGAGGGACAGGCAACCTAACACTGAAGCTTTCTTT
TRBJ2-3 | . | . | TRBV7-3 | CASSFPWAGPDSTDTQYF | TGTGCCAGCAGCTTCCCCTGGGCAGGGCCGGATAGCACAGATACGCAGTATTTT
TRBJ2-1 | TRBD1 | . | TRBV5-1 | CASSLELGQGATEQFF | TGCGCCAGCAGCTTGGAACTCGGACAGGGGGCAACTGAGCAGTTCTTC
TRBJ1-1 | . | . | TRBV30 | CAWSTVTEAFF | TGTGCCTGGAGTACAGTCACTGAAGCTTTCTTT
TRBJ2-2 | . | once | TRBV9 | CASSLSNVGTANTGELFF | TGTGCCAGCAGCCTATCTAACGTCGGGACTGCGAACACCGGGGAGCTGTTTTTT
TRBJ1-2 | TRBD1 | . | TRBV5-6 | CASSLVNRGLGYGYTF | TGTGCCAGCAGCCTGGTCAACAGGGGTCTGGGCTATGGCTACACCTTC
TRBJ1-1 | . | . | TRBV6-4 | CASSEQGNTEAFF | TGTGCCAGCAGTGAGCAGGGAAACACTGAAGCTTTCTTT
TRBJ2-6 | . | . | TRBV27 | CASTTGGPPLAGANVLTF | TGTGCCAGCACCACGGGTGGACCCCCCCTCGCTGGGGCCAACGTCCTGACTTTC
TRBJ1-2 | . | . | TRBV30 | CALRKGGYTF | TGTGCCCTGAGAAAAGGCGGCTACACCTTC
TRBJ1-6 | . | . | TRBV5-1 | CASSLAWSSPLHF | TGCGCCAGCAGCTTGGCCTGGTCCTCACCCCTCCACTTT
TRBJ1-1 | . | . | TRBV7-2 | CASSIVFSEAFF | TGTGCCAGCAGCATTGTTTTTTCTGAAGCTTTCTTT
TRBJ1-1 | TRBD1 | few | TRBV7-2 | CASSLASWEGAWTEAFF | TGTGCCAGCAGCTTAGCGAGTTGGGAGGGGGCATGGACTGAAGCTTTCTTT
TRBJ2-7 | TRBD1 | . | TRBV20-1 | CSARTGTYEQYF | TGCAGTGCGAGGACAGGGACCTACGAGCAGTACTTC
TRBJ2-7 | TRBD1 | . | TRBV29-1 | CSVGQEFYEQYF | TGCAGCGTGGGACAGGAGTTCTACGAGCAGTACTTC
TRBJ2-5 | TRBD2 | . | TRBV30 | CAWGLASRETQYF | TGTGCCTGGGGACTAGCCTCGAGAGAGACCCAGTACTTC
TRBJ1-1 | TRBD1 | . | TRBV30 | CAWRWTGRWAEAFF | TGTGCCTGGAGGTGGACAGGCCGGTGGGCTGAAGCTTTCTTT